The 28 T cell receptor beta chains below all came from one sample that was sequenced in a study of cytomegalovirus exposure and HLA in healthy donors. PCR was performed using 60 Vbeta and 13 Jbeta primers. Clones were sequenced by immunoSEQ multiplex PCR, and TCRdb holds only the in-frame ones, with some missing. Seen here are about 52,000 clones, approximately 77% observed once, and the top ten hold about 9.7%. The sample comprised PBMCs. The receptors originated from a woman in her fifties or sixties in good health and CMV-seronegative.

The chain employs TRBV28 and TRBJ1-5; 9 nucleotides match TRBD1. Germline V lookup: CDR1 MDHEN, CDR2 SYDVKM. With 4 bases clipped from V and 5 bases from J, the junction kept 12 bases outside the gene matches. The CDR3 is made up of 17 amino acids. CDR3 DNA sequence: TGTGCCAGCAGTTGGGGACAGGGTGTCGGTCATCATCAGCCCCAGCATTTT. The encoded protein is CASSWGQGVGHHQPQHF.

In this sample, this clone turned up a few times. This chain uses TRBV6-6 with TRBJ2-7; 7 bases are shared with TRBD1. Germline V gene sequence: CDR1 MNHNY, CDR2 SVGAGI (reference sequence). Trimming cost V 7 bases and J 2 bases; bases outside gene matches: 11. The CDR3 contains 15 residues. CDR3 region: CASTLGQQQTYEQYF. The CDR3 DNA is TGTGCCAGCACCTTGGGACAGCAGCAGACCTACGAGCAGTACTTC.

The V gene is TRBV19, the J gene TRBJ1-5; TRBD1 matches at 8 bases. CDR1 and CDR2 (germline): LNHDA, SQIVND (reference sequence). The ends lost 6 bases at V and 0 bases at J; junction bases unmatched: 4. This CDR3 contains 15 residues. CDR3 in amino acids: CASRTGDTSNQPQHF. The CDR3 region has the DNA TGTGCCAGTAGGACAGGGGACACTAGCAATCAGCCCCAGCATTTT.

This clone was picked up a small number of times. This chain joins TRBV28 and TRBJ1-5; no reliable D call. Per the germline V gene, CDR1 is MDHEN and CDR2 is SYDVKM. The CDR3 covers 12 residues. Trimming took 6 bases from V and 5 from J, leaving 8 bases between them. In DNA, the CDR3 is TGTGCCAGCAGGTGGCAGGATCAGCCCCAGCATTTT. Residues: CASRWQDQPQHF. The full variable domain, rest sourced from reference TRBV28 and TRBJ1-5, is DVKVTQSSRYLVKRTGEKVFLECVQDMDHENMFWYRQDPGLGLRLIYFSYDVKMKEKGDIPEGYSVSREKKERFSLILESASTNQTSMYLCASRWQDQPQHFGDGTRLSIL.

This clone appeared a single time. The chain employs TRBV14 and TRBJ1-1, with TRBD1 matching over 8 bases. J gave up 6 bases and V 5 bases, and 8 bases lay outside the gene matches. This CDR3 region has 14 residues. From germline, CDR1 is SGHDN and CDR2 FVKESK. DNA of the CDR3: TGTGCCAGCAGCTTGCGGACAGGGATCGCTGAAGCTTTCTTT. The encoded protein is CASSLRTGIAEAFF.

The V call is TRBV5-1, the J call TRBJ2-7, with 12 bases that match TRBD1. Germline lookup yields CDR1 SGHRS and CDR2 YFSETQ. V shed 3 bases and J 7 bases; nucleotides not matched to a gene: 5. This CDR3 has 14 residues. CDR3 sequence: CASSSGQGAREQYF. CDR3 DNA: TGCGCCAGCAGCTCGGGACAGGGGGCGCGGGAGCAGTACTTC. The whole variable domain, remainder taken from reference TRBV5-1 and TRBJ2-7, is KAGVTQTPRYLIKTRGQQVTLSCSPISGHRSVSWYQQTPGQGLQFLFEYFSETQRNKGNFPGRFSGRQFSNSRSEMNVSTLELGDSALYLCASSSGQGAREQYFGPGTRLTVT.

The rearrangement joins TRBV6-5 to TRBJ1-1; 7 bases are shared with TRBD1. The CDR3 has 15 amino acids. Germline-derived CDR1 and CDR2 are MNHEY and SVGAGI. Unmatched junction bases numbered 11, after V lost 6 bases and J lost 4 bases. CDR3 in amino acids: CASSWSSAGGTEAFF. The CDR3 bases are TGTGCCAGCAGCTGGAGTTCTGCAGGGGGCACTGAAGCTTTCTTT.

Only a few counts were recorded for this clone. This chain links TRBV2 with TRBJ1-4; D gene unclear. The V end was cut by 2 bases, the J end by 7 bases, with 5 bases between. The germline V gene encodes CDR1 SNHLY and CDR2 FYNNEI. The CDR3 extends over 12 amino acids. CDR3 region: CASSEQVEKLFF. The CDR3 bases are TGTGCCAGCAGTGAACAGGTTGAAAAACTGTTTTTT.

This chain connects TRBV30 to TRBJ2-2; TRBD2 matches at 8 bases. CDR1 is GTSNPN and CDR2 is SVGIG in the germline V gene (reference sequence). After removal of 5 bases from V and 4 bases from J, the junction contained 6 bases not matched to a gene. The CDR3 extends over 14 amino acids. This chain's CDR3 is CAWQRGPSTGELFF. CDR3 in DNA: TGTGCCTGGCAGCGGGGGCCTAGCACCGGGGAGCTGTTTTTT.

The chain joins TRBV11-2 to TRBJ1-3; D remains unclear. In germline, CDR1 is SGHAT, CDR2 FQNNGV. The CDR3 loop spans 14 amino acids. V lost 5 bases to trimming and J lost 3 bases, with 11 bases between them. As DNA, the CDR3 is TGTGCCAGCAGCCCGCGGGGAGGTGGAAACACCATATATTTT. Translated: CASSPRGGGNTIYF.

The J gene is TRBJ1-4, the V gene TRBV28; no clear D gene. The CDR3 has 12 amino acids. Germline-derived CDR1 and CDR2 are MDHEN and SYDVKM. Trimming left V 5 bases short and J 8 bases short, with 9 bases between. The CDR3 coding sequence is TGTGCCAGCAGTGTATCGGGGGAAAAACTGTTTTTT. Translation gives CASSVSGEKLFF.

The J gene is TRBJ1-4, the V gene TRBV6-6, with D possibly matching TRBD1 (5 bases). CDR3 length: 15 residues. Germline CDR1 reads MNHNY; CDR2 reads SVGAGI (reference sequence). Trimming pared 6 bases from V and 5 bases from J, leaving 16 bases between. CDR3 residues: CASRYGGEVNEKLFF. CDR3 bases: TGTGCCAGCAGATACGGGGGGGAGGTCAATGAAAAACTGTTTTTT.

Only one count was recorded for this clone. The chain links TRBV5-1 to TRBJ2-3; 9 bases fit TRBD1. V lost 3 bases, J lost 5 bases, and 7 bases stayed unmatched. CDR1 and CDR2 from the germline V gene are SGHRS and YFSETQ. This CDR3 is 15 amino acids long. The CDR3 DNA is TGCGCCAGCAGCTCGGGGACAGGGCTGGGAGATACGCAGTATTTT. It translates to CASSSGTGLGDTQYF.

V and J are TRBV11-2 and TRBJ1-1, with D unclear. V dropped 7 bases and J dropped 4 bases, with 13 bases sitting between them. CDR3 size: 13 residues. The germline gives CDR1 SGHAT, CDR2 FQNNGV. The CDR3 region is CASTRREGTEAFF. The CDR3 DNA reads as TGTGCCAGCACTAGACGGGAGGGCACTGAAGCTTTCTTT.

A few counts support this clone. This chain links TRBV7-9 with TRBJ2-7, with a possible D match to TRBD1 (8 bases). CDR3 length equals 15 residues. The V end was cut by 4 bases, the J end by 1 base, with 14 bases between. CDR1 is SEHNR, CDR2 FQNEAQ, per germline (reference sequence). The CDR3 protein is CASSSTGGDSYEQYF. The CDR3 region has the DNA TGTGCCAGCAGCTCCACAGGGGGGGATTCCTACGAGCAGTACTTC.

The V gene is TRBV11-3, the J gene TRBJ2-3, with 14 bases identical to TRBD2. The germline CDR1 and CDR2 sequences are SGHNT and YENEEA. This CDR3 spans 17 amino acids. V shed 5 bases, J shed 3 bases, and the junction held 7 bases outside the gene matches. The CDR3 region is CASSLGLAGVRTDTQYF. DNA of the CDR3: TGTGCCAGCAGCCTGGGACTAGCGGGAGTTCGGACAGATACGCAGTATTTT.

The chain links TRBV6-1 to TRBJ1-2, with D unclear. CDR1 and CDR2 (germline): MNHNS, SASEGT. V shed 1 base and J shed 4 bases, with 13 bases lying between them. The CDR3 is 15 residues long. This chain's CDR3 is CASSEEVEGGYGYTF. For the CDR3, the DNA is TGTGCCAGCAGTGAAGAGGTTGAGGGAGGCTATGGCTACACCTTC.

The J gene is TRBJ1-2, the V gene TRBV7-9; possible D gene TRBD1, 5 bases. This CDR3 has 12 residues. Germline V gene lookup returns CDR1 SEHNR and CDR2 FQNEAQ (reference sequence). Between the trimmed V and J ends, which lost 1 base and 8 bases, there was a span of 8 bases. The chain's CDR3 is CASSLGQGGYTF. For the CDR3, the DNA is TGTGCCAGCAGCTTAGGCCAGGGCGGCTACACCTTC.

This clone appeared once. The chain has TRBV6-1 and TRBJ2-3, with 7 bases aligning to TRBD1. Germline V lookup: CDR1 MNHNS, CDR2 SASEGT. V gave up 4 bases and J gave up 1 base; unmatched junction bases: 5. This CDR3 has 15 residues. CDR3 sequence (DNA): TGTGCCAGCAGTGTGACAGGGTCACGCACAGATACGCAGTATTTT. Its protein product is CASSVTGSRTDTQYF.

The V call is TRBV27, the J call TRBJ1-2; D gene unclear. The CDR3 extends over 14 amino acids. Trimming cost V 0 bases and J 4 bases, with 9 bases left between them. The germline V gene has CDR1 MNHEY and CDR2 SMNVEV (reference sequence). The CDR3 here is CASSLSGQSYGYTF. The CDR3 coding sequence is TGTGCCAGCAGTTTATCTGGGCAGAGCTATGGCTACACCTTC.

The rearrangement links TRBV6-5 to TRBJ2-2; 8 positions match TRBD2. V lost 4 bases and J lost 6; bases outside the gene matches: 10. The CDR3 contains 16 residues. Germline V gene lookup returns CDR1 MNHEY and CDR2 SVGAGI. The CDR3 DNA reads TGTGCCAGCAGTTTGTTCGGGAGGGCCGTCGCCGGGGAGCTGTTTTTT. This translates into CASSLFGRAVAGELFF.

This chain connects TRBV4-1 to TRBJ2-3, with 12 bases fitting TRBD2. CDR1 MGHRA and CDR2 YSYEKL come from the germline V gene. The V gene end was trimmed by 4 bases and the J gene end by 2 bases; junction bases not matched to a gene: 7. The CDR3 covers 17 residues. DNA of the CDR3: TGCGCCAGCAGCCCTCCGACTAGCGGGAGTATCACAGATACGCAGTATTTT. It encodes CASSPPTSGSITDTQYF.

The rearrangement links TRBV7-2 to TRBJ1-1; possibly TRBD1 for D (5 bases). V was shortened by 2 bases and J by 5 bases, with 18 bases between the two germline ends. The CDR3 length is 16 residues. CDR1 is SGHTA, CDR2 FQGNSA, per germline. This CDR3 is CASSLTGTGARTEAFF. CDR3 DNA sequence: TGTGCCAGCAGCTTAACCGGAACAGGCGCGCGGACTGAAGCTTTCTTT.

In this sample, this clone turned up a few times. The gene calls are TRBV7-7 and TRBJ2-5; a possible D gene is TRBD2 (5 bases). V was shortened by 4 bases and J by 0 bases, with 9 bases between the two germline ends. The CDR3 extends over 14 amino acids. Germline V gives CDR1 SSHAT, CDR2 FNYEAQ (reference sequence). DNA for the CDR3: TGTGCCAGCAGCTCAACCGGGAACCAAGAGACCCAGTACTTC. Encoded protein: CASSSTGNQETQYF.

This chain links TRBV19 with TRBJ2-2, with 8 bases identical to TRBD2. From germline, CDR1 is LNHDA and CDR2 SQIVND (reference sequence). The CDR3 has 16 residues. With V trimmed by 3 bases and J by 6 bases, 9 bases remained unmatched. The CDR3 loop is CASSMGLGLDSGELFF. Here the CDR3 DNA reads TGTGCCAGTAGTATGGGACTAGGGTTGGACTCCGGGGAGCTGTTTTTT.

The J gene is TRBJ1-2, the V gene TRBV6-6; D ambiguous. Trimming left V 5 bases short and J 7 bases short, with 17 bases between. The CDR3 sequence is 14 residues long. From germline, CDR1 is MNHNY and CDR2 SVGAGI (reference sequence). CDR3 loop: CASSPGVQTFGYTF. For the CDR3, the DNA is TGTGCCAGCAGTCCCGGGGTGCAAACGTTTGGCTACACCTTC.

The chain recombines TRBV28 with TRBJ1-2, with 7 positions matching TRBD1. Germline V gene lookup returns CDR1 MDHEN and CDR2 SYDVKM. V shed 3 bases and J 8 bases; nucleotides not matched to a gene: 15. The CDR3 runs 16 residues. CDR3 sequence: CASSFGREQGSEGYTF. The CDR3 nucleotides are TGTGCCAGCAGTTTCGGGCGGGAACAGGGGAGTGAAGGCTACACCTTC.

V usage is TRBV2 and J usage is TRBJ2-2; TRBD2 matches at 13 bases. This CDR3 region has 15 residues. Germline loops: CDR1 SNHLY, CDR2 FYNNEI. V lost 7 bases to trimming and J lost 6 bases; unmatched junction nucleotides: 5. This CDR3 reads CASMGGTSGAGELFF. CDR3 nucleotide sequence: TGTGCCAGCATGGGGGGGACTAGCGGGGCCGGGGAGCTGTTTTTT.